A single sample gave rise to the 2 T cell receptor beta chains below, sequenced in a study of blood T cell repertoires in COVID-19. Clones were read by immunoSEQ multiplex PCR, and TCRdb kept only the in-frame ones, dropping some. The table has some 210,000 clones, approximately 80% seen once. The specimen sequenced was peripheral blood. Receptor source: a human donor in a cohort sampled during active COVID-19.

The chain has TRBV5-1 and TRBJ1-6; D unresolved. V gave up 5 bases and J gave up 9 bases, with 18 bases separating them. The CDR3 covers 15 residues. Germline assignment: CDR1 SGHRS and CDR2 YFSETQ. CDR3 sequence reads: CASRPDWVGGSPLHF. The DNA for the CDR3 is TGCGCCAGCAGGCCCGATTGGGTCGGAGGTTCACCCCTCCACTTT.

This clone showed up just once. V gene TRBV18 combines with J gene TRBJ2-7; TRBD1 might be the D (6 bases). There are 13 residues in the CDR3. Trimming cost V 2 bases and J 3 bases, with 8 bases left between them. Germline V gene lookup returns CDR1 KGHSH and CDR2 LQKENI. Here the CDR3 reads CASSPSGDYEQYV. The CDR3 nucleotides are TGTGCCAGCTCACCATCAGGGGACTACGAGCAGTACGTC.